The entry below gives a single T cell receptor beta chain sequence along with its context. This sample was included in a study of blood T cell repertoires in COVID-19. Methods used by the authors: Cell counts per sample came from amplifying reference gene primers. Produced via immunoSEQ multiplex PCR; TCRdb's table is partial and in-frame only. Clone size and V and J calls were adopted from that table, with D and trimming inferred from the DNA. The repertoire consists of roughly 260,000 clones, with more than 90% occurring once and the leading ten covering approximately 2.5%. Looked up from germline, CDR1 is MNHNY and CDR2 is SVGAGI (reference sequence). The V end lost 8 bases, the J end lost 5 bases, and 8 bases lay between the germline ends. The CDR3 has 11 amino acids.

The source of this sequence is a person aged 18 to 35 with COVID-19, enrolled during active disease. The gene calls are TRBV6-6 and TRBJ2-3; D is undetermined. Sequenced input: peripheral blood. CDR3 sequence reads: CASLSGDTQYF. CDR3 sequence (DNA): TGTGCCAGCCTCTCCGGAGATACGCAGTATTTT.